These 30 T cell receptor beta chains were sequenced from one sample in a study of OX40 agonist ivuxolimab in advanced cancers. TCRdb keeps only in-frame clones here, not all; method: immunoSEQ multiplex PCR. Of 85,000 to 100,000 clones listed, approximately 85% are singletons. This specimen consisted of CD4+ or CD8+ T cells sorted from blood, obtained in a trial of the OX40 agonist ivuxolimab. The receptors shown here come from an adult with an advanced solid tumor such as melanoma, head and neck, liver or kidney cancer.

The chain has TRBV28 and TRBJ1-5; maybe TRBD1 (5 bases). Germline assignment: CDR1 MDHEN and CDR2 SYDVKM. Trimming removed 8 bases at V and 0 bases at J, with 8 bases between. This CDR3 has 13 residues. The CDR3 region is CASGAYSNQPQHF. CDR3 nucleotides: TGTGCCAGCGGGGCCTATAGCAATCAGCCCCAGCATTTT.

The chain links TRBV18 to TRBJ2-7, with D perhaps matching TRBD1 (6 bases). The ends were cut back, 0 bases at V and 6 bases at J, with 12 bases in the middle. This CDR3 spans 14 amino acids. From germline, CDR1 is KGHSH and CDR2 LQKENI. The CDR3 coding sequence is TGTGCCAGCTCACCACCGTGGGGCAGGGGCGAGCAGTACTTC. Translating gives CASSPPWGRGEQYF.

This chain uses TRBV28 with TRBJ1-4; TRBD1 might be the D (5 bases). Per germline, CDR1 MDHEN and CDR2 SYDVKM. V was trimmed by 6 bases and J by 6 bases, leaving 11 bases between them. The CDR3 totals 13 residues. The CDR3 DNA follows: TGTGCCAGCAGCCTGAGGACATATGAAAAACTGTTTTTT. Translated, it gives CASSLRTYEKLFF.

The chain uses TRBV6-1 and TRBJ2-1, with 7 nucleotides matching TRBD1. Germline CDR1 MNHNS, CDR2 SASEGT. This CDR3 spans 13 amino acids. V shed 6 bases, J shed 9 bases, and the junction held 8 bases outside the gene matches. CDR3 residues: CASRGQLLGEQFF. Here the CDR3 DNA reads TGTGCCAGCAGGGGACAGTTGTTAGGTGAGCAGTTCTTC.

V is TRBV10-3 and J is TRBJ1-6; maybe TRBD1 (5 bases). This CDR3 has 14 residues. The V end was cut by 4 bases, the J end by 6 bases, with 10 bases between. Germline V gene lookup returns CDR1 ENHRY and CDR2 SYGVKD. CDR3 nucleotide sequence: TGTGCCATCAGTGGGGGCGGAGGTAATTCACCCCTCCACTTT. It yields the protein CAISGGGGNSPLHF.

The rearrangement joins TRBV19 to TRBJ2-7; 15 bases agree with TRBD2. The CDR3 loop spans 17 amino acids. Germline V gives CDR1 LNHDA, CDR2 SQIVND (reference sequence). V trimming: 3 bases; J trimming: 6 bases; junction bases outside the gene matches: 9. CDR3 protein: CASSIGTSGRSLVEQYF. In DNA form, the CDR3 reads TGTGCCAGTAGTATCGGGACTAGCGGGAGGAGCCTCGTCGAGCAGTACTTC.

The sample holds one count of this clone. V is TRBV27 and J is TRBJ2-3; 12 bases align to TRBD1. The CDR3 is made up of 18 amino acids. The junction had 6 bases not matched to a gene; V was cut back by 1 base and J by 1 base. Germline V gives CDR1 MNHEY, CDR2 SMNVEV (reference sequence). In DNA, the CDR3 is TGTGCCAGCAGTTTATTGGGGACAGGGGGCACAGGCACAGATACGCAGTATTTT. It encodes CASSLLGTGGTGTDTQYF.

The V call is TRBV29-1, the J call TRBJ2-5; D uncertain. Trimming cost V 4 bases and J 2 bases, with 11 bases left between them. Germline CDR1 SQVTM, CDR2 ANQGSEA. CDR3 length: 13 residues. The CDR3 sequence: CSVVKGAQETQYF. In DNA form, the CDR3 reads TGCAGCGTTGTCAAGGGCGCTCAAGAGACCCAGTACTTC. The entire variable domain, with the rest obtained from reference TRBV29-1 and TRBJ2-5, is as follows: SAVISQKPSRDICQRGTSLTIQCQVDSQVTMMFWYRQQPGQSLTLIATANQGSEATYESGFVIDKFPISRPNLTFSTLTVSNMSPEDSSIYLCSVVKGAQETQYFGPGTRLLVL.

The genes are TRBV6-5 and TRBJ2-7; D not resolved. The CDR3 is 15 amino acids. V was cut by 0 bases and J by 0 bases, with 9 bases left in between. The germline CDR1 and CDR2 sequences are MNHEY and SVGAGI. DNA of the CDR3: TGTGCCAGCAGTTACTCAAATCTTGGCTCCTACGAGCAGTACTTC. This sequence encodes CASSYSNLGSYEQYF.

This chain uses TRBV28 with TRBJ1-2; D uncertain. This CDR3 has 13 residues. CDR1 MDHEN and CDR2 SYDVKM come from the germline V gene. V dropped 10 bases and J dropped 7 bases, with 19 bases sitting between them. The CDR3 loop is CATAGPAVGGYTF. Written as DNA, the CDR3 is TGTGCCACCGCGGGCCCTGCCGTTGGTGGCTACACCTTC.

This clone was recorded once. The CDR3 nucleotides are TGTGCCAGCAGTTACGCCGGGACAGGGGGCCACGAGCAGTACTTC. It yields the protein CASSYAGTGGHEQYF. V and J are TRBV6-5 and TRBJ2-7, with 12 positions matching TRBD1. This CDR3 has 15 amino acids. After removal of 2 bases from V and 5 bases from J, the junction contained 4 bases not matched to a gene. From germline, CDR1 is MNHEY and CDR2 SVGAGI.

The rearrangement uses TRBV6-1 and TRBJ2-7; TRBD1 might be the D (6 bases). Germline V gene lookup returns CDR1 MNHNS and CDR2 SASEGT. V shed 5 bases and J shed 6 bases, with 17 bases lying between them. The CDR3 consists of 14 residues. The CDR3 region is CASSHTYRAGEQYV. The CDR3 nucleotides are TGTGCCAGCAGTCATACGTACAGGGCTGGCGAGCAGTACGTC.

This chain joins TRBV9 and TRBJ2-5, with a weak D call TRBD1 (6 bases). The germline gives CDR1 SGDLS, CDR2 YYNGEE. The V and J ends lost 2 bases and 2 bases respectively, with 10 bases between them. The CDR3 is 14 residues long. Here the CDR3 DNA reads TGTGCCAGCAGCGTTTCAGACAGGCAAGAGACCCAGTACTTC. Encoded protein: CASSVSDRQETQYF.

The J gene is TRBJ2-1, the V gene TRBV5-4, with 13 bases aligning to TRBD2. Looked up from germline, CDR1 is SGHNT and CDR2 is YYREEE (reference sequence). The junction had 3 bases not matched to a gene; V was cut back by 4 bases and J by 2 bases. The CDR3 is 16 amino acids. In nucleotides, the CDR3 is TGTGCCAGCAGCCGTGGACTAGCGGGAGCCTACAATGAGCAGTTCTTC. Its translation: CASSRGLAGAYNEQFF.

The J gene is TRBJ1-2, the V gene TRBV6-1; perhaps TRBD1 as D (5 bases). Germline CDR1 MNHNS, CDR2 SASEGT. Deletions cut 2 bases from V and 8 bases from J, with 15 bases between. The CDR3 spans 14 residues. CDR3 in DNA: TGTGCCAGCAGTGAATCCGGCAGGGTGGAGGGCTACACCTTC. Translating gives CASSESGRVEGYTF.

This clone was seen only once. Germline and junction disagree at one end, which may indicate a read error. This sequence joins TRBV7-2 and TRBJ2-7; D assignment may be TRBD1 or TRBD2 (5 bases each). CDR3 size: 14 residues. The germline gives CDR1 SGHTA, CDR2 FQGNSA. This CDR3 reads CASSPNFGGDEQCF. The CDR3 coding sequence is TGTGCCAGCAGCCCTAATTTTGGGGGTGACGAGCAGTGCTTC.

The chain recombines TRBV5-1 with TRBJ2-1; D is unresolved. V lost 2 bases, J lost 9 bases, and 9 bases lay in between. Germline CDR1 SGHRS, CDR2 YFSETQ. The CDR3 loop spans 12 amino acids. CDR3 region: CASSLIGIEQFF. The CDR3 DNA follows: TGCGCCAGCAGCTTAATAGGGATTGAGCAGTTCTTC.

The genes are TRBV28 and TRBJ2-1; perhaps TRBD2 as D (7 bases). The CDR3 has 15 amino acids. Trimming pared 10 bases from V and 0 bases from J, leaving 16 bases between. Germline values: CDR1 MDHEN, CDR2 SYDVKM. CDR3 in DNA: TGTGCCAACGGCGGGGGCACCCCCTCCTACAATGAGCAGTTCTTC. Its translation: CANGGGTPSYNEQFF.

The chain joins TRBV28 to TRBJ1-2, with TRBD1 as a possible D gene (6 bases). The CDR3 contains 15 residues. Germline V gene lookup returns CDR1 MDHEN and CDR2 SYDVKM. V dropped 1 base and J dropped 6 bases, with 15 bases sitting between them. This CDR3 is CASSLFFGQSHGYTF. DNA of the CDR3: TGTGCCAGCAGTTTATTTTTCGGACAGAGCCATGGCTACACCTTC.

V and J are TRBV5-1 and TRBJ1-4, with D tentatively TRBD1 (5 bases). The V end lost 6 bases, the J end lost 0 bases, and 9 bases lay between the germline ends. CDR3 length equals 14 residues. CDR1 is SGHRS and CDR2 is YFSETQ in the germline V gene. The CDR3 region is CASTSGPTNEKLFF. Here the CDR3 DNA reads TGCGCCAGCACCTCAGGGCCAACTAATGAAAAACTGTTTTTT.

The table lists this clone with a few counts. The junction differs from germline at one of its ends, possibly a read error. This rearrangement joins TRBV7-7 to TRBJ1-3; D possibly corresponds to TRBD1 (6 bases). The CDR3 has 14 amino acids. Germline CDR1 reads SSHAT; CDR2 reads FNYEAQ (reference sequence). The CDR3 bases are TGTGCTAGCAGCGCGGGGGCTGCTGGAAACACCATATATTTT. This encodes CASSAGAAGNTIYF.

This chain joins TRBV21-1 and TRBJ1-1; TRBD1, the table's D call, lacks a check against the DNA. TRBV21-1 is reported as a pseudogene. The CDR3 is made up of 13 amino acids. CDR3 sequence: CASSATGVTEAFF. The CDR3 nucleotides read TGTGCCAGCAGCGCCACAGGGGTCACTGAAGCTTTCTTT.

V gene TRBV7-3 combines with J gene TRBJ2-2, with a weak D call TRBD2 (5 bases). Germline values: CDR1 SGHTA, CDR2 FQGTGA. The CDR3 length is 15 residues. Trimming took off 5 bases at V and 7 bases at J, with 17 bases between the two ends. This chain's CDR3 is CASSKEASFSGELFF. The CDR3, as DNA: TGTGCCAGCAGCAAGGAGGCTAGCTTCAGCGGGGAGCTGTTTTTT.

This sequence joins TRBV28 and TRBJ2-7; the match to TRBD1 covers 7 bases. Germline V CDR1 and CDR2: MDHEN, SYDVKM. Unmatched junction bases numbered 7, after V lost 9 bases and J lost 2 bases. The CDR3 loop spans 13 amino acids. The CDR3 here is CASTGQRPYEQYF. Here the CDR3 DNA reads TGTGCCAGTACGGGACAGAGACCCTACGAGCAGTACTTC.

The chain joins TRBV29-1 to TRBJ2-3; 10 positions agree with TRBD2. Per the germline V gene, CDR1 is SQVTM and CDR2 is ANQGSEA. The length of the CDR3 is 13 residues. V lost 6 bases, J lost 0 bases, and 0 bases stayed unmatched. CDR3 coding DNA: TGCAGCGTGACTAGCGGGAGCACAGATACGCAGTATTTT. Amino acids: CSVTSGSTDTQYF.

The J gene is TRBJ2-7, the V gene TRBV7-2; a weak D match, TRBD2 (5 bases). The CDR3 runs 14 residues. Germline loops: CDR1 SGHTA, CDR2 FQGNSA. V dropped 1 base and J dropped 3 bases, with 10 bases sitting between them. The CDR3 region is CASSLVPGNYEQYF. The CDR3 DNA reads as TGTGCCAGCAGCTTAGTGCCCGGGAACTACGAGCAGTACTTC.

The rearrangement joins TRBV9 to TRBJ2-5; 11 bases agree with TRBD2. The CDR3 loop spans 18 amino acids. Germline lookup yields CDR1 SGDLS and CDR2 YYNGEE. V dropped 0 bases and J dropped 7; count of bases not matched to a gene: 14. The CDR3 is CASSVASDPSGGPGTQYF. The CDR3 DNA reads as TGTGCCAGCAGCGTAGCGTCAGATCCTAGCGGGGGGCCTGGGACCCAGTACTTC.

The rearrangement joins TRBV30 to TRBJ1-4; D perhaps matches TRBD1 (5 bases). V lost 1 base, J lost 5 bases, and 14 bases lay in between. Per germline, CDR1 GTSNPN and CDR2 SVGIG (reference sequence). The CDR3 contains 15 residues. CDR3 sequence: CAWSAETRGNEKLFF. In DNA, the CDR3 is TGTGCCTGGAGTGCAGAGACACGGGGGAATGAAAAACTGTTTTTT.

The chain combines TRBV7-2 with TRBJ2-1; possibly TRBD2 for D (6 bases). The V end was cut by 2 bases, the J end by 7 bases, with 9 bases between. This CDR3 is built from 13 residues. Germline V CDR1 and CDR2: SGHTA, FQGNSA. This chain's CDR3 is CASSLPGVNEQFF. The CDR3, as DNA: TGTGCCAGCAGCTTACCGGGGGTAAATGAGCAGTTCTTC.

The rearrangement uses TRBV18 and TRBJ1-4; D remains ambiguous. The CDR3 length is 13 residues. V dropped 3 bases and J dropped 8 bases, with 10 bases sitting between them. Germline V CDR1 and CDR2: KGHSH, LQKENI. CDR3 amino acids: CASSPGVGEKLFF. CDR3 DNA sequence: TGTGCCAGCTCACCTGGGGTTGGGGAAAAACTGTTTTTT. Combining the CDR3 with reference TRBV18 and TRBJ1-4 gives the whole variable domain NAGVMQNPRHLVRRRGQEARLRCSPMKGHSHVYWYRQLPEEGLKFMVYLQKENIIDESGMPKERFSAEFPKEGPSILRIQQVVRGDSAAYFCASSPGVGEKLFFGSGTQLSVL.